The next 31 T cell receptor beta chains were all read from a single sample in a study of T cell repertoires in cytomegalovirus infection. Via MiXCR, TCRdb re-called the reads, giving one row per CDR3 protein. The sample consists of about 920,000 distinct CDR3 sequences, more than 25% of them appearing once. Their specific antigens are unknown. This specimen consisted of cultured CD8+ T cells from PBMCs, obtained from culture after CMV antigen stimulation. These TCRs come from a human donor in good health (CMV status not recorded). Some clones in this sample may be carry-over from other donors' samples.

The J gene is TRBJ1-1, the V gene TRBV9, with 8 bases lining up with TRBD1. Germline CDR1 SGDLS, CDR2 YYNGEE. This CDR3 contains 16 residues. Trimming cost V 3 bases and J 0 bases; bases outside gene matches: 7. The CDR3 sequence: CASSEAGQGVNTEAFF. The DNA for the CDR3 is TGTGCCAGCAGCGAGGCCGGACAGGGAGTGAACACTGAAGCTTTCTTT.

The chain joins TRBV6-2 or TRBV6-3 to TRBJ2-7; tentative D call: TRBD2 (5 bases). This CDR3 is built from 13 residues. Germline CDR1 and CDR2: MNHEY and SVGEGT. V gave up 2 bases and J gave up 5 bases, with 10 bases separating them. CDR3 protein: CASSYAGIDEQYV. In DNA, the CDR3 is TGTGCCAGCAGTTACGCCGGGATCGACGAGCAGTACGTC.

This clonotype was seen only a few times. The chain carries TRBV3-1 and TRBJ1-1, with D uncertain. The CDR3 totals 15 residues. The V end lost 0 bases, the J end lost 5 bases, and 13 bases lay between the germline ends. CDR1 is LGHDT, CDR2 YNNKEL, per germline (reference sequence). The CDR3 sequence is CASSQDLASGTEAFF. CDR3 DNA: TGTGCCAGCAGCCAAGACTTGGCCTCGGGAACTGAAGCTTTCTTT. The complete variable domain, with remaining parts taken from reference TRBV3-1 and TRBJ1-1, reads DTAVSQTPKYLVTQMGNDKSIKCEQNLGHDTMYWYKQDSKKFLKIMFSYNNKELIINETVPNRFSPKSPDKAHLNLHINSLELGDSAVYFCASSQDLASGTEAFFGQGTRLTVV.

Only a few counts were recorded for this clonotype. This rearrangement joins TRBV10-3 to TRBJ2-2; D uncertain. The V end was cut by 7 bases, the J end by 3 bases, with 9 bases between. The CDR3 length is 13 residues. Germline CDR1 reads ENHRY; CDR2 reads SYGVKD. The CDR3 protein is CAIKFQDTGELFF. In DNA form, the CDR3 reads TGTGCCATCAAGTTTCAGGACACCGGGGAGCTGTTTTTT.

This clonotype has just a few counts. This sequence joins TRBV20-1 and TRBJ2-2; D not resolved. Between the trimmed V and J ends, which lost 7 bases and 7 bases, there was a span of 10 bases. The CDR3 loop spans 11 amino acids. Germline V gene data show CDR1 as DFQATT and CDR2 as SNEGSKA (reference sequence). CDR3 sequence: CSGLKGGELFF. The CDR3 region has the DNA TGCAGTGGCCTCAAAGGCGGGGAGCTGTTTTTT.

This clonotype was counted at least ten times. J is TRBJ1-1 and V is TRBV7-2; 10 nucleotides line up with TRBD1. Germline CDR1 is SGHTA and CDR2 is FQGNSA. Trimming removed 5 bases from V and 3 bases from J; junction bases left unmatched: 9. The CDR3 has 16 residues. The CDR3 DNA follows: TGTGCCAGCAGCCACCCTAGGGGGACAGGGGACACTGAAGCTTTCTTT. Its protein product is CASSHPRGTGDTEAFF.

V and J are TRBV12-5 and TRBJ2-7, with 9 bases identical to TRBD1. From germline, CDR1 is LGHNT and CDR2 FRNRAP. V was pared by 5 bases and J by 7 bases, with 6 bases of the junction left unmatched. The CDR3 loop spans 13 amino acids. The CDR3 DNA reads TGTGCTAGTGGTCACGACAGGGGGAATGAGCAGTACTTC. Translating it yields CASGHDRGNEQYF.

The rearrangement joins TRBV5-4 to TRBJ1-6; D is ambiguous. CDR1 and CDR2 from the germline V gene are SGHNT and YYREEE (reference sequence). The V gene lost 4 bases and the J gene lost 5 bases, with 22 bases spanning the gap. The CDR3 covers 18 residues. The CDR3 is CASSDIVGLSMDNSPLHF. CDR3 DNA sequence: TGTGCCAGCAGCGACATTGTTGGTCTAAGCATGGATAATTCACCCCTCCACTTT.

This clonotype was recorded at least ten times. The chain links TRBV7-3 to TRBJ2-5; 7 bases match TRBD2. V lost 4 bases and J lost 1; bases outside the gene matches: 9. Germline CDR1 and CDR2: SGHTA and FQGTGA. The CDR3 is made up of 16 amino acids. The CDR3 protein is CASSSFGLDLQETQYF. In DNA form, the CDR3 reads TGTGCCAGCAGCTCCTTCGGACTAGACCTCCAAGAGACCCAGTACTTC.

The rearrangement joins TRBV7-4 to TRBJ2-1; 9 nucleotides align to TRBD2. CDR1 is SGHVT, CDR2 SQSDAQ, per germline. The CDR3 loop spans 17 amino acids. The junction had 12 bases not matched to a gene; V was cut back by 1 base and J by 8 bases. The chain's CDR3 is CASSLDPGRGGRHEQFF. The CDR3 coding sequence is TGTGCCAGCAGCTTAGACCCTGGGCGGGGGGGCAGGCATGAGCAGTTCTTC.

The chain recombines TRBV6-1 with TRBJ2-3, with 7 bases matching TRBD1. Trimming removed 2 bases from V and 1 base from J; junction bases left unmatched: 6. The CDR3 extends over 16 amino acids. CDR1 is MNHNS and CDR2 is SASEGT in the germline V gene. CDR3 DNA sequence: TGTGCCAGCAGTGAATACGACAGGGCGGGCACAGATACGCAGTATTTT. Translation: CASSEYDRAGTDTQYF.

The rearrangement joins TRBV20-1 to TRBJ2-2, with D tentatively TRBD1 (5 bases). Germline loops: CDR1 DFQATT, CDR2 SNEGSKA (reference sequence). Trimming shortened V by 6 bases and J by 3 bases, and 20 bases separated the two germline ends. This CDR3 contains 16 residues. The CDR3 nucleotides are TGCAGTGCCCAAGGGGTAGACTTCACCGACACCGGGGAGCTGTTTTTT. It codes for CSAQGVDFTDTGELFF.

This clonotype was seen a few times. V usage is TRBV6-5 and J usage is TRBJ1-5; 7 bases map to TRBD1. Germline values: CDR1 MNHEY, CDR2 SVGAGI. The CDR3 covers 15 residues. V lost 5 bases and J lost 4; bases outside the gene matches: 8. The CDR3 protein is CASSADRAENQPQHF. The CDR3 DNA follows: TGTGCCAGCAGTGCCGACAGGGCAGAAAATCAGCCCCAGCATTTT.

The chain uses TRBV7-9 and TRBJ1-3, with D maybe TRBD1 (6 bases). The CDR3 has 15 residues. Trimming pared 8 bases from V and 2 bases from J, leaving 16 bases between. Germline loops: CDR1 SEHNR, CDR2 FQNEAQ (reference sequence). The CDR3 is CASVVPGAAGNTIYF. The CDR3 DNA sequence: TGTGCCAGCGTGGTACCGGGGGCGGCTGGAAACACCATATATTTT.

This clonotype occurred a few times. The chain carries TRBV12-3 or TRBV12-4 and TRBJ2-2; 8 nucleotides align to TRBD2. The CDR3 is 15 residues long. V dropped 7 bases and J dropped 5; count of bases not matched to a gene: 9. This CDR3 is CASILSGEGTGELFF. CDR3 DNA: TGTGCCAGCATTCTTAGCGGGGAAGGAACCGGGGAGCTGTTTTTT.

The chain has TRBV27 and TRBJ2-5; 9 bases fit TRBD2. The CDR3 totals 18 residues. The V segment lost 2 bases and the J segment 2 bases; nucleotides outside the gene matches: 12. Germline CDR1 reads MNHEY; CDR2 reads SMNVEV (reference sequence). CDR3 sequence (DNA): TGTGCCAGCAGTTTAGGGCTAGCGGGGCTTGACGAACAAGAGACCCAGTACTTC. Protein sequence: CASSLGLAGLDEQETQYF.

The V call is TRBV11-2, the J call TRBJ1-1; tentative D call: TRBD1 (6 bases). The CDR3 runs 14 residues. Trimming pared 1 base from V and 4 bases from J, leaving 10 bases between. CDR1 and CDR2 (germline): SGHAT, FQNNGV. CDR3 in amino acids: CASSLGYRATEAFF. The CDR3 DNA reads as TGTGCCAGCAGCTTAGGTTACAGGGCCACTGAAGCTTTCTTT.

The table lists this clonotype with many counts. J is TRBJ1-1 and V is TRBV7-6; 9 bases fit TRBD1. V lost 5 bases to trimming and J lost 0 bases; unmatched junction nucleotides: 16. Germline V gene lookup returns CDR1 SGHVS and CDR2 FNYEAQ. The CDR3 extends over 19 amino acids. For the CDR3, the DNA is TGTGCCAGCAGCCCTATTTGGGGCCGACAGGGGGAAGTGAACACTGAAGCTTTCTTT. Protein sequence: CASSPIWGRQGEVNTEAFF.

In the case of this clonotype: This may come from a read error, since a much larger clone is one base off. This CDR3 reads CASTDSGGLGNKQFF. CDR3 in DNA: TGTGCCAGCACCGATAGCGGGGGCCTTGGGAATAAGCAGTTCTTC. V is TRBV12-3 or TRBV12-4 and J is TRBJ2-1, with 9 nucleotides matching TRBD2. CDR3 length: 15 residues. V shed 7 bases, J shed 11 bases, and the junction held 15 bases outside the gene matches.

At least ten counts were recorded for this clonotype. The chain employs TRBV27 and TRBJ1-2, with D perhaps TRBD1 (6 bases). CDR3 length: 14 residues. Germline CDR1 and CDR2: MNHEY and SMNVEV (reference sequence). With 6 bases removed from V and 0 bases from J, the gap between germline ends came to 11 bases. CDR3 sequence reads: CASSLQGSNYGYTF. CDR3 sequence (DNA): TGTGCCAGCAGCCTACAGGGCTCTAACTATGGCTACACCTTC.

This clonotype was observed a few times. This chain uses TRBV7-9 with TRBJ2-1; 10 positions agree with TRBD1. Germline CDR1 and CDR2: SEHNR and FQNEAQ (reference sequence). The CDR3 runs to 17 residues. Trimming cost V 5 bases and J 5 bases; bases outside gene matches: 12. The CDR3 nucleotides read TGTGCCAGCAGCGAATCCCTCAGACAGGGGGCCCACAATGAGCAGTTCTTC. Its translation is CASSESLRQGAHNEQFF.

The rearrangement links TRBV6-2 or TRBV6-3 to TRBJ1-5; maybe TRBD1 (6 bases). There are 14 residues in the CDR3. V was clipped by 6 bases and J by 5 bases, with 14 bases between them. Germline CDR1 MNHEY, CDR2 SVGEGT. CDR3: CASSHYREDQPQHF. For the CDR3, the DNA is TGTGCCAGCAGCCACTACAGGGAAGATCAGCCCCAGCATTTT.

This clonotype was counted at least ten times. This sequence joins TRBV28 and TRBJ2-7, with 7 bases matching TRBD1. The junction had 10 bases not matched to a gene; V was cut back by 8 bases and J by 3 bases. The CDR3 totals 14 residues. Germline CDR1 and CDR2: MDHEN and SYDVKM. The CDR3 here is CASYPGGRSYEQYV. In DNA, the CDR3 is TGTGCCAGCTATCCAGGGGGACGGAGCTACGAGCAGTACGTC.

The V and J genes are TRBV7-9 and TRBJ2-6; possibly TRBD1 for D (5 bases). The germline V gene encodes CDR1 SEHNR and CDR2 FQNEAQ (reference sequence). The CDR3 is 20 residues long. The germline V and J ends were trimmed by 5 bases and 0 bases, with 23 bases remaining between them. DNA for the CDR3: TGTGCCAGCAGCCCACCGAGCCGAGACAGATATTACTCTGGGGCCAACGTCCTGACTTTC. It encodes CASSPPSRDRYYSGANVLTF.

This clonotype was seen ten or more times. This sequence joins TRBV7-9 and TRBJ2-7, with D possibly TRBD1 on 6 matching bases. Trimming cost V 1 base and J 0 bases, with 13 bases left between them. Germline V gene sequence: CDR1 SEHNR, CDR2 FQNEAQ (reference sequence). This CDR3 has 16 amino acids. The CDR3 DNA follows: TGTGCCAGCAGCTTAGGAGGACAGAGAACCTCCTACGAGCAGTACTTC. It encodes CASSLGGQRTSYEQYF.

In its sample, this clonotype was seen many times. CDR3 sequence (DNA): TGTGCCAGCAGCTTACGCCCCGTGGGGGGGCTCCAATCAAGGGACACTGAAGCTTTCTTT. This translates into CASSLRPVGGLQSRDTEAFF. The chain links TRBV7-2 to TRBJ1-1; D is perhaps TRBD1 (6 bases). Deletions cut 2 bases from V and 3 bases from J, with 28 bases between. Germline V gene data show CDR1 as SGHTA and CDR2 as FQGNSA. CDR3 length: 20 residues.

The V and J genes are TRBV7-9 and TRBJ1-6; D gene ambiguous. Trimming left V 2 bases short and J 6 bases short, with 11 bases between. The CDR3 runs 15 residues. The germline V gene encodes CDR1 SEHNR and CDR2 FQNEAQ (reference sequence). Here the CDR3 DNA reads TGTGCCAGCAGCTTACCCCGGCAGCCTAATTCACCCCTCCACTTT. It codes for CASSLPRQPNSPLHF.

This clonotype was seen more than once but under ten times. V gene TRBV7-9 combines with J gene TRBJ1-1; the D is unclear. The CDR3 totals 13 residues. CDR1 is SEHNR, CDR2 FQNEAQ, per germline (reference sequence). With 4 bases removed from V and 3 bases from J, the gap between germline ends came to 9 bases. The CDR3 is CASSYPGYTEAFF. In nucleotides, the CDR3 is TGTGCCAGCAGCTATCCGGGCTACACTGAAGCTTTCTTT.

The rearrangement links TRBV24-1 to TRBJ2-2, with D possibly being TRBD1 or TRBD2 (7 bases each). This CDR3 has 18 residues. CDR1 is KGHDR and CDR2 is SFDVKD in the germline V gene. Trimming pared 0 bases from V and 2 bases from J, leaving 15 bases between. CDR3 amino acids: CATSDLGRGGPNTGELFF. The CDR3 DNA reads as TGTGCCACCAGTGATTTGGGCAGGGGGGGACCCAACACCGGGGAGCTGTTTTTT.

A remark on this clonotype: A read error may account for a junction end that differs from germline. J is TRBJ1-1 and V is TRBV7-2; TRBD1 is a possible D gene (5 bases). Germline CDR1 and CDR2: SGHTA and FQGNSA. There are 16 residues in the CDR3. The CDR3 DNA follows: TGTGTCAGCAGCTTACTGTGGCGGGACCGGAACACTGAAGCTTTCTTT. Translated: CVSSLLWRDRNTEAFF.

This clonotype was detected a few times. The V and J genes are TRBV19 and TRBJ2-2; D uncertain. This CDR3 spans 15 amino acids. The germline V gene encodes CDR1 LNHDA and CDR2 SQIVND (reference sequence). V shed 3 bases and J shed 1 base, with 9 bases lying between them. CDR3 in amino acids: CASSIGVVNTGELFF. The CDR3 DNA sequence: TGTGCCAGTAGTATTGGTGTGGTGAACACCGGGGAGCTGTTTTTT.